One sample yielded the 29 T cell receptor beta chains listed below, sequenced in a study of cytomegalovirus exposure and HLA in healthy donors. The study ran its PCR with 60 Vbeta and 13 Jbeta primers. The protocol was immunoSEQ multiplex PCR, while the TCRdb copy is restricted to in-frame clones and leaves out a portion. The sample shows 72,000 or so clones, around 78% of them seen only once. Sequenced sample: PBMCs. Receptors originate from a man between 18 and 35 years old in good health and CMV-seropositive.

This chain joins TRBV7-9 and TRBJ1-6; D gene unclear. V lost 3 bases and J lost 9, with 12 bases in between. CDR3 length equals 14 residues. CDR1 is SEHNR, CDR2 FQNEAQ, per germline (reference sequence). The CDR3: CASSFSDRLSPLHF. The CDR3 DNA sequence: TGTGCCAGCAGCTTTTCCGATCGACTTTCACCCCTCCACTTT.

J is TRBJ2-1 and V is TRBV6-1, with D tentatively TRBD1 (6 bases). V was pared by 7 bases and J by 4 bases, with 17 bases between. The CDR3 runs to 15 residues. Germline-derived CDR1 and CDR2 are MNHNS and SASEGT. The CDR3 loop is CASNKETGQYNEQFF. CDR3 coding DNA: TGTGCCAGCAATAAAGAAACAGGGCAATACAATGAGCAGTTCTTC.

V gene TRBV5-1 combines with J gene TRBJ1-4; no firm D call. The CDR3 covers 13 residues. Deletions cut 3 bases from V and 7 bases from J, with 10 bases between. In germline, CDR1 is SGHRS, CDR2 YFSETQ. CDR3 residues: CASSSTEGEKLFF. CDR3 DNA: TGCGCCAGCAGCTCTACAGAAGGTGAAAAACTGTTTTTT. The full variable domain, in which reference TRBV5-1 and TRBJ1-4 provide the parts outside the CDR3, is KAGVTQTPRYLIKTRGQQVTLSCSPISGHRSVSWYQQTPGQGLQFLFEYFSETQRNKGNFPGRFSGRQFSNSRSEMNVSTLELGDSALYLCASSSTEGEKLFFGSGTQLSVL.

The J gene is TRBJ1-1, the V gene TRBV28; a weak D match, TRBD1 (5 bases). Germline CDR1 MDHEN, CDR2 SYDVKM. The germline V and J ends were trimmed by 4 bases and 8 bases, with 17 bases remaining between them. CDR3 size: 14 residues. CDR3 coding DNA: TGTGCCAGCAGTTCCGGGACTCTCGTAAGAGAAGCTTTCTTT. It is translated as CASSSGTLVREAFF.

The rearrangement links TRBV30 to TRBJ2-5; a possible D gene is TRBD1 (6 bases). V lost 2 bases to trimming and J lost 4 bases, with 14 bases between them. The CDR3 contains 14 residues. Germline lookup yields CDR1 GTSNPN and CDR2 SVGIG (reference sequence). The CDR3 region has the DNA TGTGCCTGGAGTATCAAACAGGGTACAGAGACCCAGTACTTC. It yields the protein CAWSIKQGTETQYF.

This clone was recorded once. The chain carries TRBV9 and TRBJ2-3, with D maybe TRBD1 (6 bases). The germline CDR1 and CDR2 sequences are SGDLS and YYNGEE. This CDR3 is 15 amino acids long. The V gene lost 4 bases and the J gene lost 1 base, with 13 bases spanning the gap. The CDR3 nucleotides read TGTGCCAGCAGCCTCCGGGACACTCGCACAGATACGCAGTATTTT. It specifies CASSLRDTRTDTQYF.

The chain carries TRBV7-8 and TRBJ1-1, with TRBD1 matching 8 bases. The CDR3 consists of 14 residues. V dropped 4 bases and J dropped 3; count of bases not matched to a gene: 4. Germline CDR1 is SGHVS and CDR2 is FQNEAQ. The CDR3 DNA reads TGTGCCAGCAGCTACGACAGGGGAGACACTGAAGCTTTCTTT. This encodes CASSYDRGDTEAFF.

The V and J genes are TRBV29-1 and TRBJ2-3, with D hard to call. The V end was cut by 3 bases, the J end by 6 bases, with 4 bases between. The CDR3 is 10 amino acids. Germline loops: CDR1 SQVTM, CDR2 ANQGSEA. The DNA for the CDR3 is TGCAGCGTTGACACTGATACGCAGTATTTT. Translating it yields CSVDTDTQYF.

This chain joins TRBV9 and TRBJ2-2; D unclear. Per germline, CDR1 SGDLS and CDR2 YYNGEE. This CDR3 is built from 15 residues. V was shortened by 0 bases and J by 7 bases, with 13 bases between the two germline ends. The CDR3 region is CASSVATSSGGELFF. As DNA, the CDR3 is TGTGCCAGCAGCGTAGCAACCTCATCGGGCGGGGAGCTGTTTTTT.

By frequency in the sample, this clone is medium-sized. The V and J genes are TRBV5-1 and TRBJ1-1; the match to TRBD1 covers 11 bases. V trimming: 4 bases; J trimming: 2 bases; junction bases outside the gene matches: 10. This CDR3 region has 17 residues. CDR1 and CDR2 (germline): SGHRS, YFSETQ. CDR3 DNA: TGCGCCAGCAGCCCTAGGACAGGGGGCGAATTAAACACTGAAGCTTTCTTT. Translation: CASSPRTGGELNTEAFF.

This rearrangement joins TRBV28 to TRBJ1-5; D is perhaps TRBD1 (6 bases). Germline-derived CDR1 and CDR2 are MDHEN and SYDVKM. This CDR3 spans 15 amino acids. V lost 7 bases, J lost 0 bases, and 13 bases lay in between. CDR3: CASMGQLYSNQPQHF. The CDR3 nucleotides are TGTGCCAGCATGGGACAACTATATAGCAATCAGCCCCAGCATTTT.

A note on this clone: A read error likely explains this, since a far larger clone differs by one base. V and J are TRBV5-5 and TRBJ2-7, with D uncertain. The length of the CDR3 is 11 residues. V shed 3 bases and J shed 3 bases, with 4 bases lying between them. Germline V CDR1 and CDR2: SGHKS, YYEKEE (reference sequence). The CDR3 region is CASSYIYEQYF. CDR3 nucleotide sequence: TGTGCCAGCAGCTACATCTACGAGCAGTACTTC.

The V call is TRBV5-4, the J call TRBJ1-1, with D unresolved. Looked up from germline, CDR1 is SGHNT and CDR2 is YYREEE (reference sequence). CDR3 length: 16 residues. V was shortened by 0 bases and J by 4 bases, with 16 bases between the two germline ends. In DNA, the CDR3 is TGTGCCAGCAGCTTGGGTAAGGCAACATCAGGCACTGAAGCTTTCTTT. This translates into CASSLGKATSGTEAFF.

The CDR3 DNA sequence: TGTGCCAGCAGCACGGTCGCCCAAGAGACCCAGTACTTC. This codes for CASSTVAQETQYF. This chain links TRBV13 with TRBJ2-5, with D unclear. The ends were cut back, 5 bases at V and 1 base at J, with 8 bases in the middle. Germline-derived CDR1 and CDR2 are PRHDT and FYEKMQ (reference sequence). The CDR3 contains 13 residues.

The J gene is TRBJ1-3, the V gene TRBV29-1, with 7 positions matching TRBD1. The junction had 8 bases not matched to a gene; V was cut back by 6 bases and J by 3 bases. This CDR3 comprises 14 residues. Germline CDR1 SQVTM, CDR2 ANQGSEA. CDR3 in amino acids: CSVDSTGFGNTIYF. CDR3 DNA sequence: TGCAGCGTGGACTCGACAGGGTTTGGAAACACCATATATTTT. Supplemented by reference TRBV29-1 and TRBJ1-3, the full variable domain reads SAVISQKPSRDICQRGTSLTIQCQVDSQVTMMFWYRQQPGQSLTLIATANQGSEATYESGFVIDKFPISRPNLTFSTLTVSNMSPEDSSIYLCSVDSTGFGNTIYFGEGSWLTVV.

The gene calls are TRBV7-9 and TRBJ2-7; unclear D gene. Germline V lookup: CDR1 SEHNR, CDR2 FQNEAQ (reference sequence). Between the trimmed V and J ends, which lost 4 bases and 0 bases, there was a span of 10 bases. The CDR3 is made up of 14 amino acids. The CDR3 sequence: CASSSPESSYEQYF. CDR3 bases: TGTGCCAGCAGCTCCCCCGAGAGCTCCTACGAGCAGTACTTC.

Here the CDR3 DNA reads TGCGCCAGCAGCGAAGGACTAGCGAGCACAGATACGCAGTATTTT. Its protein is CASSEGLASTDTQYF. This chain joins TRBV5-1 and TRBJ2-3; 9 bases fit TRBD2. This CDR3 is 15 amino acids long. Germline lookup yields CDR1 SGHRS and CDR2 YFSETQ. Germline trimming cut 4 bases from V and 0 bases from J; bases unmatched to any gene: 3.

The rearrangement joins TRBV2 to TRBJ1-5; D gene unclear. Trimming shortened V by 7 bases and J by 0 bases, and 7 bases separated the two germline ends. Germline V gene lookup returns CDR1 SNHLY and CDR2 FYNNEI. There are 13 residues in the CDR3. The CDR3 loop is CASKYYSNQPQHF. CDR3 sequence (DNA): TGTGCCAGCAAATATTATAGCAATCAGCCCCAGCATTTT.

This sequence joins TRBV28 and TRBJ1-4, with a weak D call TRBD1 (5 bases). The V end lost 1 base, the J end lost 6 bases, and 12 bases lay between the germline ends. The CDR3 contains 15 residues. CDR1 is MDHEN, CDR2 SYDVKM, per germline. In DNA form, the CDR3 reads TGTGCCAGCAGTTTATCGGGGGGAGGGGATGAAAAACTGTTTTTT. It is translated as CASSLSGGGDEKLFF.

This chain links TRBV5-8 with TRBJ1-2; D might be TRBD1 (5 bases). The CDR3 is made up of 14 amino acids. The V gene lost 6 bases and the J gene lost 1 base, with 13 bases spanning the gap. Germline values: CDR1 SGHTS, CDR2 YDEGEE. The CDR3 sequence is CASTRTPSNYGYTF. The CDR3, as DNA: TGTGCCAGCACCCGGACACCAAGTAACTATGGCTACACCTTC.

The chain employs TRBV19 and TRBJ2-5; D might be TRBD2 (6 bases). V dropped 4 bases and J dropped 5 bases, with 8 bases sitting between them. This CDR3 comprises 12 residues. Germline lookup yields CDR1 LNHDA and CDR2 SQIVND (reference sequence). CDR3 sequence (DNA): TGTGCCAGTAGTAGACGGGGGGAGACCCAGTACTTC. This encodes CASSRRGETQYF.

This chain links TRBV28 with TRBJ2-5, with 7 bases aligning to TRBD2. This CDR3 is built from 14 residues. Germline V gene lookup returns CDR1 MDHEN and CDR2 SYDVKM. V dropped 7 bases and J dropped 2; count of bases not matched to a gene: 7. This chain's CDR3 is CASTTGEGQETQYF. CDR3 DNA sequence: TGTGCCAGCACGACGGGGGAGGGGCAAGAGACCCAGTACTTC.

The genes are TRBV15 and TRBJ1-4, with 10 bases identical to TRBD1. Germline lookup yields CDR1 LNHNV and CDR2 YYDKDF (reference sequence). This CDR3 contains 15 residues. The ends lost 3 bases at V and 7 bases at J; junction bases unmatched: 5. The CDR3 nucleotides are TGTGCCACCAGCAGGACAGGGGGCGAGGTTGAAAAACTGTTTTTT. As protein: CATSRTGGEVEKLFF. Filled out from reference TRBV15 and TRBJ1-4, the complete variable domain reads DAMVIQNPRYQVTQFGKPVTLSCSQTLNHNVMYWYQQKSSQAPKLLFHYYDKDFNNEADTPDNFQSRRPNTSFCFLDIRSPGLGDTAMYLCATSRTGGEVEKLFFGSGTQLSVL.

The chain uses TRBV6-5 and TRBJ1-1; the D is unclear. Trimming left V 6 bases short and J 5 bases short, with 13 bases between. The CDR3 loop spans 13 amino acids. Germline-derived CDR1 and CDR2 are MNHEY and SVGAGI. The CDR3 sequence: CASRFPGDTEAFF. The DNA of the CDR3 is TGTGCCAGCAGATTCCCCGGGGATACTGAAGCTTTCTTT.

V is TRBV4-2 and J is TRBJ2-3; 10 bases map to TRBD2. The V gene's germline CDR1 is LGHNA and CDR2 YNFKEQ. With 3 bases clipped from V and 6 bases from J, the junction kept 15 bases outside the gene matches. CDR3 length equals 18 residues. CDR3 protein: CASSQMGLAGVLFDTQYF. The CDR3 nucleotides read TGTGCCAGCAGCCAGATGGGGCTAGCGGGAGTCCTGTTCGATACGCAGTATTTT.

This rearrangement joins TRBV6-1 to TRBJ1-2; 8 nucleotides agree with TRBD1. Unmatched junction bases numbered 6, after V lost 5 bases and J lost 1 base. The CDR3 has 15 residues. CDR1 is MNHNS, CDR2 SASEGT, per germline. The CDR3 spells CASSRQGTDNYGYTF. The CDR3 DNA reads TGTGCCAGCAGTCGACAGGGGACGGATAACTATGGCTACACCTTC.

With respect to this clone: At the DNA level, this CDR3 is encoded by other sequences in the same sample as well. The chain joins TRBV6-5 to TRBJ1-3, with a tentative D call TRBD1 (6 bases). From germline, CDR1 is MNHEY and CDR2 SVGAGI. This CDR3 has 14 amino acids. V gave up 4 bases and J gave up 4 bases, with 11 bases separating them. The CDR3 bases are TGTGCCAGCAGTTCAACAGGGTCCGGAAACACCATATATTTT. This gives the protein CASSSTGSGNTIYF.

The chain carries TRBV6-1 and TRBJ2-7, with TRBD2 identical over 9 bases. The CDR3 covers 15 residues. V lost 2 bases and J lost 3; bases outside the gene matches: 5. Germline V gives CDR1 MNHNS, CDR2 SASEGT. DNA for the CDR3: TGTGCCAGCAGTGAATCGGGACTAGCTTTCTACGAGCAGTACTTC. The encoded protein is CASSESGLAFYEQYF.

This clone was counted only a few times. Within the sample, other DNA sequences also encode this same CDR3. The chain uses TRBV19 and TRBJ1-1, with D unclear. Deletions cut 1 base from V and 5 bases from J, with 2 bases between. The CDR3 has 11 residues. CDR1 is LNHDA and CDR2 is SQIVND in the germline V gene (reference sequence). The CDR3 spells CASSIVTEAFF. The CDR3 DNA is TGTGCCAGTAGTATAGTAACTGAAGCTTTCTTT. Using reference TRBV19 and TRBJ1-1 for the parts outside the CDR3, the full variable domain is DGGITQSPKYLFRKEGQNVTLSCEQNLNHDAMYWYRQDPGQGLRLIYYSQIVNDFQKGDIAEGYSVSREKKESFPLTVTSAQKNPTAFYLCASSIVTEAFFGQGTRLTVV.